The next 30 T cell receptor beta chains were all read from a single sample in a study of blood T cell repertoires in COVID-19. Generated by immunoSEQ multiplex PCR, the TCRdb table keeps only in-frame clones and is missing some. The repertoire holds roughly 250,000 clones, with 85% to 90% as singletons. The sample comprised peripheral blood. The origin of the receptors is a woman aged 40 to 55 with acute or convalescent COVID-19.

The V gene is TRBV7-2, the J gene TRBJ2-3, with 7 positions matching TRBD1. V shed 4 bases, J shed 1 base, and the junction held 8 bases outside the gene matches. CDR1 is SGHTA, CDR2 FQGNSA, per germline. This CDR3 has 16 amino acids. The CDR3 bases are TGTGCCAGCAGCTCCCATTTCCAGGGGGGCACAGATACGCAGTATTTT. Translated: CASSSHFQGGTDTQYF.

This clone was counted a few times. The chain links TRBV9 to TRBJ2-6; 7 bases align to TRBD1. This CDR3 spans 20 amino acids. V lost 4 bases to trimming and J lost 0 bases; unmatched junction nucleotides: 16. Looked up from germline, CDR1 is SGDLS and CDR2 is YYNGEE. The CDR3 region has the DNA TGTGCCAGCAGCCCCCAAGGGGGTGACAGGGCCCACTCTGGGGCCAACGTCCTGACTTTC. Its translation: CASSPQGGDRAHSGANVLTF.

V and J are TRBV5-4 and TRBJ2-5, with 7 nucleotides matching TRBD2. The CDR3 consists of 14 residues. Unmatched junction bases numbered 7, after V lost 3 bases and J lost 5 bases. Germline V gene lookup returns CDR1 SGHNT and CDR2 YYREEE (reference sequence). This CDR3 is CASSSGPGGETQYF. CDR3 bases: TGTGCCAGCAGCTCCGGACCCGGGGGGGAGACCCAGTACTTC.

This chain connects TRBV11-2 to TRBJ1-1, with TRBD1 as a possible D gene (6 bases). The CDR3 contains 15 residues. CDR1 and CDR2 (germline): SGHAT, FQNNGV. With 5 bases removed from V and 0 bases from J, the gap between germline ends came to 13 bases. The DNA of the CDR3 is TGTGCCAGCAGCCCGGACAGTTACCTGAACACTGAAGCTTTCTTT. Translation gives CASSPDSYLNTEAFF. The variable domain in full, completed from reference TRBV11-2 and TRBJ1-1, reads EAGVAQSPRYKIIEKRQSVAFWCNPISGHATLYWYQQILGQGPKLLIQFQNNGVVDDSQLPKDRFSAERLKGVDSTLKIQPAKLEDSAVYLCASSPDSYLNTEAFFGQGTRLTVV.

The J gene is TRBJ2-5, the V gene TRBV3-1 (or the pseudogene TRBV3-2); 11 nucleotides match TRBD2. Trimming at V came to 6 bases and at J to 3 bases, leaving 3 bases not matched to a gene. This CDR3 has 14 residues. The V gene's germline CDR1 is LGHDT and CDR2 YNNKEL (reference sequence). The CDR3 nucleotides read TGTGCCAGCAGAGAACTAGCGGGGGAAGAGACCCAGTACTTC. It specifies CASRELAGEETQYF.

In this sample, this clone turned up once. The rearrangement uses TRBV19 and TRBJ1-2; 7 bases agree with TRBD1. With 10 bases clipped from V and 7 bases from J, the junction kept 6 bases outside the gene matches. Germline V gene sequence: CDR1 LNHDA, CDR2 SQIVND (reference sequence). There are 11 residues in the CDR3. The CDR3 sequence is CATSYRGGYTF. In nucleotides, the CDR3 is TGTGCCACAAGCTACAGGGGTGGCTACACCTTC.

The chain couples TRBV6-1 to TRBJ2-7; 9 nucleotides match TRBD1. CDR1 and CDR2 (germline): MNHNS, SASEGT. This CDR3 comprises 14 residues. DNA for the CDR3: TGTGCCAGCAGTCAAGCCGGGACAGGGTCCGAGCAGTACGTC. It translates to CASSQAGTGSEQYV.

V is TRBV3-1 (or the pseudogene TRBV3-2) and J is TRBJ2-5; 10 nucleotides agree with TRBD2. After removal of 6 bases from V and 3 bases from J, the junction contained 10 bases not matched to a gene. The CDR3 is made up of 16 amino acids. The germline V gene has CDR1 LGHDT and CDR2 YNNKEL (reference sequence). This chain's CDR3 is CASRPIAGGPEETQYF. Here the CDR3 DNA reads TGTGCCAGCAGACCCATAGCGGGGGGCCCGGAAGAGACCCAGTACTTC.

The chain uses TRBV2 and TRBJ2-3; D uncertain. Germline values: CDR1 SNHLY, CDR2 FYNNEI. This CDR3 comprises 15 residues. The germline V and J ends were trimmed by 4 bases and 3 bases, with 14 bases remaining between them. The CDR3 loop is CASSAPSTGTDTQYF. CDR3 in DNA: TGTGCCAGCAGTGCCCCCAGTACCGGGACAGATACGCAGTATTTT. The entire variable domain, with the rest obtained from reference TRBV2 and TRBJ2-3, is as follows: EPEVTQTPSHQVTQMGQEVILRCVPISNHLYFYWYRQILGQKVEFLVSFYNNEISEKSEIFDDQFSVERPDGSNFTLKIRSTKLEDSAMYFCASSAPSTGTDTQYFGPGTRLTVL.

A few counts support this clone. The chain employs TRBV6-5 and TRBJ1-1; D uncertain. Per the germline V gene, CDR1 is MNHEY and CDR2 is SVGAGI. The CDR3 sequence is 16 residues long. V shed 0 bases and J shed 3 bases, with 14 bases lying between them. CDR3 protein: CASSYSSLEGDTEAFF. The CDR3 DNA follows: TGTGCCAGCAGTTACTCATCGCTGGAGGGTGACACTGAAGCTTTCTTT.

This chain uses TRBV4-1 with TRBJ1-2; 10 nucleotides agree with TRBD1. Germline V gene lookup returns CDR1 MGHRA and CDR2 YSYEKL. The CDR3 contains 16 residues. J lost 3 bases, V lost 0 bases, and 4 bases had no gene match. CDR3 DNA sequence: TGCGCCAGCAGCCAAGATTGGGACAGGGGTTACTATGGCTACACCTTC. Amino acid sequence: CASSQDWDRGYYGYTF.

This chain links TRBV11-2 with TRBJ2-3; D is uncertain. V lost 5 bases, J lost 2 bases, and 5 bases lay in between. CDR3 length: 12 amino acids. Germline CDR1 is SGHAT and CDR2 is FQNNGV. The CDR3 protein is CASSPNTDTQYF. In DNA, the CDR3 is TGTGCCAGCAGCCCCAACACAGATACGCAGTATTTT.

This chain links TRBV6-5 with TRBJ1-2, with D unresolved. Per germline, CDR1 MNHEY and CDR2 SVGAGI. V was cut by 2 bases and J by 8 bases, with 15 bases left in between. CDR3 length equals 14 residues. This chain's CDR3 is CASSYMGREEGYTF. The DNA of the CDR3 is TGTGCCAGCAGTTACATGGGTAGAGAGGAGGGCTACACCTTC.

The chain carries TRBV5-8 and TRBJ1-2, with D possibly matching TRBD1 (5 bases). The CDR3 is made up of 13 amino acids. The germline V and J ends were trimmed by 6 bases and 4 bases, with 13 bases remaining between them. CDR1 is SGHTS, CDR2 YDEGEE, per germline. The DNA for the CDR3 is TGTGCCAGCACCTTTGCCGGGGGCTATGGCTACACCTTC. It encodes CASTFAGGYGYTF.

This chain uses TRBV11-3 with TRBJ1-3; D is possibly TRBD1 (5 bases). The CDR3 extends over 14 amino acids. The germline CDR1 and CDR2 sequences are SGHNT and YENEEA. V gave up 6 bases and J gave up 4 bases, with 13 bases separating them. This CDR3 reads CASSGGTDGNTIYF. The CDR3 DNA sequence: TGTGCCAGCAGTGGAGGGACCGACGGAAACACCATATATTTT.

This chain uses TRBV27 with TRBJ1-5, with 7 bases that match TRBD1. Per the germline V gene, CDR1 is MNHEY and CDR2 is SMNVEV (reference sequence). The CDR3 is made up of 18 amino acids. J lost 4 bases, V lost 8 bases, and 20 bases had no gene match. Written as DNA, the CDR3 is TGTGCCAGCCTTATAACACTAACGACAGGGTTCCAGAATCAGCCCCAGCATTTT. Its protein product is CASLITLTTGFQNQPQHF.

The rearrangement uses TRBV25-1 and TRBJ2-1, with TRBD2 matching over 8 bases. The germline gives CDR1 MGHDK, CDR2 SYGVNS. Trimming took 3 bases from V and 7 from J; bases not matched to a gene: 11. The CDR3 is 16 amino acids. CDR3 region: CASSDSAGLGRNEQFF. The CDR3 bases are TGTGCCAGCAGTGATTCGGCGGGACTAGGGCGAAATGAGCAGTTCTTC.

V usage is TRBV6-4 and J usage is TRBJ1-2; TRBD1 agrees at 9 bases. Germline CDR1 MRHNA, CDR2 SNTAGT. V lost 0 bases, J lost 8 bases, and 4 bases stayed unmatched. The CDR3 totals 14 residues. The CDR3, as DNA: TGTGCCAGCAGTGACTCACTGGACAGGGGCGGCTACACCTTC. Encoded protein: CASSDSLDRGGYTF.

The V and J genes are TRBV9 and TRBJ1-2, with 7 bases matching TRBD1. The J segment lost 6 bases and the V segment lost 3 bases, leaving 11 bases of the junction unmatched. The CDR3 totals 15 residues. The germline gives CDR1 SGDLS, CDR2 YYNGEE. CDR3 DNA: TGTGCCAGCAGCGCCCAGGTTGTACAGGGGAATGGCTACACCTTC. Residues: CASSAQVVQGNGYTF.

The chain's CDR3 is CATSRDPTGTGVYEQYV. CDR3 bases: TGTGCCACCAGCAGAGATCCTACCGGGACAGGGGTTTACGAGCAGTACGTC. This rearrangement joins TRBV15 to TRBJ2-7; TRBD1 matches 10 bases. There are 17 residues in the CDR3. V was pared by 0 bases and J by 4 bases, with 9 bases of the junction left unmatched. Germline lookup yields CDR1 LNHNV and CDR2 YYDKDF (reference sequence).

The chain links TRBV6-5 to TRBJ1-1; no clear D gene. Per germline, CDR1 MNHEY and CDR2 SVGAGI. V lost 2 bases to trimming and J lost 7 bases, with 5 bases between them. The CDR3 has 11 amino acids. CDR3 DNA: TGTGCCAGCAGTTACGCCAGTGAAGCTTTCTTT. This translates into CASSYASEAFF.

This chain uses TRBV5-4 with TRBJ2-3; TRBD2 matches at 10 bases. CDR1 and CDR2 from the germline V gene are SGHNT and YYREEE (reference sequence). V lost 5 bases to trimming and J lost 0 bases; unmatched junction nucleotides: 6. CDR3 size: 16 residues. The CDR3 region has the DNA TGTGCCAGCAGGACAGAGCGGGGGGGAAGCACAGATACGCAGTATTTT. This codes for CASRTERGGSTDTQYF.

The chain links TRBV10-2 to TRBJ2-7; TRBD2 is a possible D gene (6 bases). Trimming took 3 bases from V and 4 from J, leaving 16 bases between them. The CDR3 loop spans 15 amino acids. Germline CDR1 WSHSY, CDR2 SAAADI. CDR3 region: CASSEGIAAPYEQYV. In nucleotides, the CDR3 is TGCGCCAGCAGTGAAGGGATAGCGGCCCCTTACGAGCAGTACGTC.

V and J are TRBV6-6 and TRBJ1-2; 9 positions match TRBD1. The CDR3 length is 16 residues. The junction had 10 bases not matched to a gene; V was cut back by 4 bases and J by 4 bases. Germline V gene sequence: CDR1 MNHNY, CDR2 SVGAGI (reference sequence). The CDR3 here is CASSSSRDRVVYGYTF. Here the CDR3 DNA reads TGTGCCAGCAGTTCTTCCCGGGACAGGGTAGTCTATGGCTACACCTTC.

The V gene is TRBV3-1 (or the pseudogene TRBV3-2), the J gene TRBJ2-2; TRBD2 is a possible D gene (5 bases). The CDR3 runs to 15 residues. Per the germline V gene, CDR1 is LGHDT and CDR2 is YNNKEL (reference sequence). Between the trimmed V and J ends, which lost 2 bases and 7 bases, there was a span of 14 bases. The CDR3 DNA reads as TGTGCCAGCAGCCAACGTCCCTACGGGAACGGGGAGCTGTTTTTT. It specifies CASSQRPYGNGELFF.

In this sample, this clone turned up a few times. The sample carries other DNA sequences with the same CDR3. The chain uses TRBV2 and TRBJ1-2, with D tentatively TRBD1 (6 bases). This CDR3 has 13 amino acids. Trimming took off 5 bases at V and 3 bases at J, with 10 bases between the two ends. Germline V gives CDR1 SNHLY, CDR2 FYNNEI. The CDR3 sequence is CASSPDRDYGYTF. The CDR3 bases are TGTGCCAGCAGTCCGGACAGAGACTATGGCTACACCTTC.

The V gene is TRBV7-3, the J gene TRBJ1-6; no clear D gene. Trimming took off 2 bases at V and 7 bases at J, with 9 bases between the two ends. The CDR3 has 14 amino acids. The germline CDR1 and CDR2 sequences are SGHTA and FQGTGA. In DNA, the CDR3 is TGTGCCAGCAGCTTATATTCGGGGAATTCACCCCTCCACTTT. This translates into CASSLYSGNSPLHF.

The CDR3 spells CASSLSGTGDQPQHF. CDR3 sequence (DNA): TGCGCCAGCAGCCTGTCGGGGACGGGAGATCAGCCCCAGCATTTT. J is TRBJ1-5 and V is TRBV4-1, with D tentatively TRBD1 (5 bases). The CDR3 totals 15 residues. Between the trimmed V and J ends, which lost 4 bases and 5 bases, there was a span of 15 bases. Germline V CDR1 and CDR2: MGHRA, YSYEKL.

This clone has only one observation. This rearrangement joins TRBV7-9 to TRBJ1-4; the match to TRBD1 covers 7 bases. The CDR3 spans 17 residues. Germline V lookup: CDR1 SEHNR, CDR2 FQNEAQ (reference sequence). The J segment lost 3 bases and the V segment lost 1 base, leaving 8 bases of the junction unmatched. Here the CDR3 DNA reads TGTGCCAGCAGCTTAGGAAGGGTCGGGACAGCTAATGAAAAACTGTTTTTT. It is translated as CASSLGRVGTANEKLFF.

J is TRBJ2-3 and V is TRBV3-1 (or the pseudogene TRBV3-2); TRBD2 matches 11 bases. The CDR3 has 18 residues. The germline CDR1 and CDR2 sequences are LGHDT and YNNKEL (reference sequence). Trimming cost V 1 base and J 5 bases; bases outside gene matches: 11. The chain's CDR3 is CASSQGWLAGGARDTQYF. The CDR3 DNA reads TGTGCCAGCAGCCAAGGATGGCTAGCGGGGGGAGCGAGAGATACGCAGTATTTT.